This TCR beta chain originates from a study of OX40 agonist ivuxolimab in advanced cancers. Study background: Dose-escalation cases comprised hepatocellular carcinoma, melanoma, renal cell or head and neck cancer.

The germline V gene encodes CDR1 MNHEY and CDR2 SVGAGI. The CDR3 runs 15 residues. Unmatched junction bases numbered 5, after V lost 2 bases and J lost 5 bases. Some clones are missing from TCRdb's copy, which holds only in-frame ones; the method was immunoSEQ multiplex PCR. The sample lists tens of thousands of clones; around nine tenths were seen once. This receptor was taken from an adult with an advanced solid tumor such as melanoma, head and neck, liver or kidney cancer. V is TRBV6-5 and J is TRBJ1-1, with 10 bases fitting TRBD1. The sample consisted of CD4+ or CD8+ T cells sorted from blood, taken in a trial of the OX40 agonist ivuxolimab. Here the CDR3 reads CASSYPGQGKTEAFF. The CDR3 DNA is TGTGCCAGCAGTTACCCGGGACAGGGGAAAACTGAAGCTTTCTTT.